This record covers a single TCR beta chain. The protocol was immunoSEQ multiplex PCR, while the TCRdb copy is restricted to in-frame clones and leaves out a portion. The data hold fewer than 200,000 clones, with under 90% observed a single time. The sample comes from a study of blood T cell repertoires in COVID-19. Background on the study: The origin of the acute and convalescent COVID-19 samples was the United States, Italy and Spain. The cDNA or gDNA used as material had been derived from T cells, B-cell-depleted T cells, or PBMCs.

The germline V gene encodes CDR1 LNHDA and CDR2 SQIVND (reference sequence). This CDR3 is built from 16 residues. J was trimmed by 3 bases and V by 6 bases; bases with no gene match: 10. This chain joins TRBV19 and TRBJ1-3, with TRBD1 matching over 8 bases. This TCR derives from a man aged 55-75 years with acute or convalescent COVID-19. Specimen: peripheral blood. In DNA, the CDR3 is TGTGCCAGTAGAAGGGGACAGGCCGGGGTTGGAAACACCATATATTTT. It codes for CASRRGQAGVGNTIYF.